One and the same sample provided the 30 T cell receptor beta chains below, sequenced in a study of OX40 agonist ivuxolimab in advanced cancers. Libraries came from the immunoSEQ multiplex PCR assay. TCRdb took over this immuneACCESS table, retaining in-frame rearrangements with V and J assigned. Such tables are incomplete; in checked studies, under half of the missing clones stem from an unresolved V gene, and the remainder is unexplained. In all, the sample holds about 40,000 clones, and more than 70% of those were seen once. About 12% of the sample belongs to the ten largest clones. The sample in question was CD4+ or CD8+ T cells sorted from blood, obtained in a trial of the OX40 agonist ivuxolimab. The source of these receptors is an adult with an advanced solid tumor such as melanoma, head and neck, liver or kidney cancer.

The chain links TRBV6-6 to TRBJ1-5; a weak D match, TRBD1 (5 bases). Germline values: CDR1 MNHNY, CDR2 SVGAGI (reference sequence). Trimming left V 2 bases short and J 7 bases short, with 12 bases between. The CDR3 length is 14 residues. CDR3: CASSYPGQTQPQHF. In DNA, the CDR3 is TGTGCCAGCAGTTACCCCGGACAAACCCAGCCCCAGCATTTT.

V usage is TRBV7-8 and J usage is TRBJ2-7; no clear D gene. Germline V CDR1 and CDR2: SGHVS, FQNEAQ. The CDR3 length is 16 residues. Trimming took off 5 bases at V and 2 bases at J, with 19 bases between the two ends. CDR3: CASSQAESWETYEQYF. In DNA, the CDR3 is TGTGCCAGCAGCCAAGCCGAATCTTGGGAAACCTACGAGCAGTACTTC. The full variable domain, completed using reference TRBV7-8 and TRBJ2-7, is GAGVSQSPRYKVAKRGQDVALRCDPISGHVSLFWYQQALGQGPEFLTYFQNEAQLDKSGLPSDRFFAERPEGSVSTLKIQRTQQEDSAVYLCASSQAESWETYEQYFGPGTRLTVT.

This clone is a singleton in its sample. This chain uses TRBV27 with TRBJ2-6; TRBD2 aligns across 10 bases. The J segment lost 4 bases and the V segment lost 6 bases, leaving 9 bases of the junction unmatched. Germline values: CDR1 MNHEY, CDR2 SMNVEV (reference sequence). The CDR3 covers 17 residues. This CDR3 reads CASRPAGGPPGANVLTF. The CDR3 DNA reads TGTGCCAGCAGACCAGCGGGAGGGCCTCCCGGGGCCAACGTCCTGACTTTC.

The CDR3 region has the DNA TGTGCCAGCAGTTTGATTAGTGAGAAAGGCCCAGATACGCAGTATTTT. Translated, it gives CASSLISEKGPDTQYF. The chain couples TRBV27 to TRBJ2-3; D is uncertain. Germline CDR1 reads MNHEY; CDR2 reads SMNVEV (reference sequence). V shed 3 bases and J shed 4 bases, with 17 bases lying between them. The CDR3 length is 16 residues.

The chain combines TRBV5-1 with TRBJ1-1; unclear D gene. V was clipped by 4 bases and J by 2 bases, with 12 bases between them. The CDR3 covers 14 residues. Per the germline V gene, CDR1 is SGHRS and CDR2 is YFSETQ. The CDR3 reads CASSRVALNTEAFF. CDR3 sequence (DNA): TGCGCCAGCAGCAGGGTGGCCCTCAACACTGAAGCTTTCTTT.

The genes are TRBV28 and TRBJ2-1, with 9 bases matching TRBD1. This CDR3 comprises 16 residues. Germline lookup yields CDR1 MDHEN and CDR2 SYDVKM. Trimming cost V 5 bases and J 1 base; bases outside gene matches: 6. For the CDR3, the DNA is TGTGCCAGCAGTCCCACAGGGGGCAGATCCTACAATGAGCAGTTCTTC. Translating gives CASSPTGGRSYNEQFF.

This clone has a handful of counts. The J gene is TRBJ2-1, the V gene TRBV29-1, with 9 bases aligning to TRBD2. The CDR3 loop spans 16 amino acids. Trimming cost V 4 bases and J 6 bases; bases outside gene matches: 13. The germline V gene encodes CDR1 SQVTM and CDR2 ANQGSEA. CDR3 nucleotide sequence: TGCAGCGTTGTCGGTAAAGCGGGAGGTCGACGCAATGAGCAGTTCTTC. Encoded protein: CSVVGKAGGRRNEQFF.

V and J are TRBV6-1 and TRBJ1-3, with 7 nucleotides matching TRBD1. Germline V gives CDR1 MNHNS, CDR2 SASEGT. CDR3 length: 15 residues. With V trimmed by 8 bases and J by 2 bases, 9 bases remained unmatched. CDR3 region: CASSPGRGPGNTIYF. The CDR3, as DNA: TGTGCCAGCTCCCCCGGGAGGGGGCCTGGAAACACCATATATTTT.

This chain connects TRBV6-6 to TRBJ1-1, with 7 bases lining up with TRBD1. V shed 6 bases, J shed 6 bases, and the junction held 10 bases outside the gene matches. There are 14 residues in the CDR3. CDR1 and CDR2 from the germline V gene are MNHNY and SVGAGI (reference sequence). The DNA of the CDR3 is TGTGCCAGCAGGAGCCTTGGGACAGTACCTGAAGCTTTCTTT. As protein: CASRSLGTVPEAFF.

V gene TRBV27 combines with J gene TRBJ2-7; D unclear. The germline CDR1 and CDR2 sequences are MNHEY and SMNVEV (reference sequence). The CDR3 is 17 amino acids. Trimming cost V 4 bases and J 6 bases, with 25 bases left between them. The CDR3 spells CASSSGLFPTSVIEQYF. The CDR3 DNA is TGTGCCAGCAGTTCGGGTCTTTTCCCTACTTCGGTCATCGAGCAGTACTTC.

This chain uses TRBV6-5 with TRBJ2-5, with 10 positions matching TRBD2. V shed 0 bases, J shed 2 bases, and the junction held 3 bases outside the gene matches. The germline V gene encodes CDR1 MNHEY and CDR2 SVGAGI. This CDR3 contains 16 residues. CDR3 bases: TGTGCCAGCAGTTACTCGCAGCGGGAGGGGCAAGAGACCCAGTACTTC. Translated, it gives CASSYSQREGQETQYF.

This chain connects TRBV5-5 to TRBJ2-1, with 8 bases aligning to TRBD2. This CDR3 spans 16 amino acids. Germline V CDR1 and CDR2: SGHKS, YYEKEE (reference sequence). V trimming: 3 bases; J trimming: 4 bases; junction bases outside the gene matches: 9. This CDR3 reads CASSSPGLGSYNEQFF. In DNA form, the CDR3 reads TGTGCCAGCAGCTCCCCGGGACTAGGGAGTTACAATGAGCAGTTCTTC.

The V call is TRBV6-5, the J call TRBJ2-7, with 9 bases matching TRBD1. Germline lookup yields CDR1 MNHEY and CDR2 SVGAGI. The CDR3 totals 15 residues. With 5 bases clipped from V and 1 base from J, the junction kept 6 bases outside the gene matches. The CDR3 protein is CASSVGTGLSYEQYF. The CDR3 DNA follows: TGTGCCAGCAGTGTGGGGACAGGGCTGTCCTACGAGCAGTACTTC.

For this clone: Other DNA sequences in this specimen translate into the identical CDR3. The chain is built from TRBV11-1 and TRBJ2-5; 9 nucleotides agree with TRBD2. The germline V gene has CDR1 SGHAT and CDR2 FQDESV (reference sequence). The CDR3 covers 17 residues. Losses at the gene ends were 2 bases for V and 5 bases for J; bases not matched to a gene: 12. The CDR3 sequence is CASSLPGRAGGEETQYF. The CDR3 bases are TGTGCCAGCAGCTTACCGGGTCGAGCGGGGGGCGAGGAGACCCAGTACTTC.

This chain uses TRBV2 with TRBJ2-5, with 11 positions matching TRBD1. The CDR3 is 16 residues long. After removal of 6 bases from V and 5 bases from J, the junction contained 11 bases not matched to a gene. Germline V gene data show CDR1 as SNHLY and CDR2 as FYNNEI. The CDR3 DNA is TGTGCCAGCAGACCCAGCCGGACAGGGGGCTATGAGACCCAGTACTTC. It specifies CASRPSRTGGYETQYF.

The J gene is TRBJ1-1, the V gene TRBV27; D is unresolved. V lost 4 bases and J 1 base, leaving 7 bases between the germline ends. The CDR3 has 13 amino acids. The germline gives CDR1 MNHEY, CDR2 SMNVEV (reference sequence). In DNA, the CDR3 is TGTGCCAGCAGTTGGACGGAGAACACTGAAGCTTTCTTT. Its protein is CASSWTENTEAFF.

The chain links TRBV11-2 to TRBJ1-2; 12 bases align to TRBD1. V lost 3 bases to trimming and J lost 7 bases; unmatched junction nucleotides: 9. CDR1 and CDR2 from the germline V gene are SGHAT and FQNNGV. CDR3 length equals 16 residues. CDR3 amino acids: CASSFTPGTGGPGYTF. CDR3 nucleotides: TGTGCCAGCAGCTTCACCCCCGGGACAGGGGGCCCTGGCTACACCTTC.

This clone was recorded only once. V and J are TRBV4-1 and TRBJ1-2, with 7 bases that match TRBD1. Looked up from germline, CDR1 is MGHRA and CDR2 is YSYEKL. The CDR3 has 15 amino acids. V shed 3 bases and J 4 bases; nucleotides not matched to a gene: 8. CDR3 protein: CASSHRQGISYGYTF. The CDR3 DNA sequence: TGCGCCAGCAGCCACCGACAGGGTATCAGCTATGGCTACACCTTC.

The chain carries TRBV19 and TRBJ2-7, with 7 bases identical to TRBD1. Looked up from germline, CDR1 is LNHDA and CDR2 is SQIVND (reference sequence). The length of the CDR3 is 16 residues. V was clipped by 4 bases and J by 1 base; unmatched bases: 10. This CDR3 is CASSTGLGQLSYEQYF. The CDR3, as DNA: TGTGCCAGTAGTACGGGATTGGGACAGCTTTCCTACGAGCAGTACTTC.

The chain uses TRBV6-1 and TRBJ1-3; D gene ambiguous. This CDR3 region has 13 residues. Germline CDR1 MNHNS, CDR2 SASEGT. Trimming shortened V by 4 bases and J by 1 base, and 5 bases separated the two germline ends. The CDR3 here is CASSGGSGNTIYF. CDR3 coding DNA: TGTGCCAGCAGTGGGGGTTCTGGAAACACCATATATTTT.

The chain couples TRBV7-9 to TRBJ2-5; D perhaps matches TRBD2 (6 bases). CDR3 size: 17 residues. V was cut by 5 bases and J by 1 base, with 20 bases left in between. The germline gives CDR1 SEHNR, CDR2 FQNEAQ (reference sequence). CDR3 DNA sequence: TGTGCCAGCAGCCCAAAACCGGGACGGGAGAGCCAAGAGACCCAGTACTTC. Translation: CASSPKPGRESQETQYF.

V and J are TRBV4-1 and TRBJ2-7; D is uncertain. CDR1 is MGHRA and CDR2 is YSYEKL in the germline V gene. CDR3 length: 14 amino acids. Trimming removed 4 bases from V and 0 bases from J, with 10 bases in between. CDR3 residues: CASSLERNSYEQYF. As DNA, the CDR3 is TGCGCCAGCAGCCTGGAGAGGAACTCCTACGAGCAGTACTTC.

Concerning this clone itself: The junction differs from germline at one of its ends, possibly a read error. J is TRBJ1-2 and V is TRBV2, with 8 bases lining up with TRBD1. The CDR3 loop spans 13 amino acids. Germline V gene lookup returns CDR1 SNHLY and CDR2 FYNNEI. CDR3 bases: TGTGCCAGCAGTGAAACACCGGGACAGGCCTTCCACTTC. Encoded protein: CASSETPGQAFHF.

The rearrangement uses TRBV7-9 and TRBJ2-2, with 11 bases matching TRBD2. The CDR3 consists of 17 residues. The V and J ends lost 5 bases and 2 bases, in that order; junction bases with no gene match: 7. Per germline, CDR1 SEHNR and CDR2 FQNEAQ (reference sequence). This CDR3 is CASSDPLAGVNTGELFF. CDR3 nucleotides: TGTGCCAGCAGCGACCCACTAGCGGGGGTTAACACCGGGGAGCTGTTTTTT.

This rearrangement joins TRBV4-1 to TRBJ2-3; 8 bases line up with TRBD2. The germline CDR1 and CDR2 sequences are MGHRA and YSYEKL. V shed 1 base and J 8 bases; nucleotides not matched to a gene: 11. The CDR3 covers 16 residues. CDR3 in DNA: TGCGCCAGCAGCCAAGTGCAGCGGGAGAAGGGAGTTACGCAGTATTTT. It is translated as CASSQVQREKGVTQYF.

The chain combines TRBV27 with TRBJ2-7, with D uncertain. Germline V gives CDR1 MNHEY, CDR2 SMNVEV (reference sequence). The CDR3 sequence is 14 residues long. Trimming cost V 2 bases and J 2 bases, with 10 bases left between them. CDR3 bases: TGTGCCAGCAGTTTAAGGGTTGTGGCCTACGAGCAGTACTTC. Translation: CASSLRVVAYEQYF.

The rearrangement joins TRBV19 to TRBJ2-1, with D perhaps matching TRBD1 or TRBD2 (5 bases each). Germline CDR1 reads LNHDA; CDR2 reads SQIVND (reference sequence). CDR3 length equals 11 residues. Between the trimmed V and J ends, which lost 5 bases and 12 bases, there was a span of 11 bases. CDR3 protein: CASSEGLRQFF. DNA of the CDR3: TGTGCCAGTAGTGAGGGGTTACGGCAGTTCTTC.

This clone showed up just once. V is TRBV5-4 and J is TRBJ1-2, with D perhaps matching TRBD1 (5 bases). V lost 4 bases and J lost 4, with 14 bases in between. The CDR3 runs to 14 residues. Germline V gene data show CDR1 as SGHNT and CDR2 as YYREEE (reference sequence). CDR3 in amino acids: CASSRGQVLYGYTF. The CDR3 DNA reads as TGTGCCAGCAGCCGCGGACAAGTTCTCTATGGCTACACCTTC. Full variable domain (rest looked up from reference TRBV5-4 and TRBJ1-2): ETGVTQSPTHLIKTRGQQVTLRCSSQSGHNTVSWYQQALGQGPQFIFQYYREEENGRGNFPPRFSGLQFPNYSSELNVNALELDDSALYLCASSRGQVLYGYTFGSGTRLTVV.

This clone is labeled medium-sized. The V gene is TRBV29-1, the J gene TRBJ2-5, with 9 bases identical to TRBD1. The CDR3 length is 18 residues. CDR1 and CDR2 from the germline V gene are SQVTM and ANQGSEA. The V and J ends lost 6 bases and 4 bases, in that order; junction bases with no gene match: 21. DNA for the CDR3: TGCAGCGTAGAGGGATCCAGAGCCGGACAGGGGAATCGAGAGACCCAGTACTTC. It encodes CSVEGSRAGQGNRETQYF.

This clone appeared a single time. CDR3 bases: TGTGCCAGCAGTTTAAATAGGGGGAATGAGCAGTTCTTC. Translation gives CASSLNRGNEQFF. The chain recombines TRBV7-9 with TRBJ2-1; tentative D call: TRBD1 (6 bases). Trimming cost V 6 bases and J 7 bases, with 13 bases left between them. Germline V gene sequence: CDR1 SEHNR, CDR2 FQNEAQ (reference sequence). The CDR3 is made up of 13 amino acids.